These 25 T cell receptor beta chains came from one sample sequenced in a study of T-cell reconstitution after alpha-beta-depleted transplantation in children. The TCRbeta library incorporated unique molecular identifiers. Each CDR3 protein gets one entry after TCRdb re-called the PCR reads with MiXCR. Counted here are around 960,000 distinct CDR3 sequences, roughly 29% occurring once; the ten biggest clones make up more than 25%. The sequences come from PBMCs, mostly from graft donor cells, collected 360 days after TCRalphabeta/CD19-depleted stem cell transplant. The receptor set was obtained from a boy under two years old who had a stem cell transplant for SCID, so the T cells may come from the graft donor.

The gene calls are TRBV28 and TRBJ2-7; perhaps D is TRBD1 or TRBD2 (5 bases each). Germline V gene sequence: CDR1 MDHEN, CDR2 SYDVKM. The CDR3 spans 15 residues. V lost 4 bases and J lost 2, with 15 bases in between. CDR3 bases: TGTGCCAGCAGTTCCCGCCGGGACCCACCCTACGAGCAGTACTTC. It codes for CASSSRRDPPYEQYF.

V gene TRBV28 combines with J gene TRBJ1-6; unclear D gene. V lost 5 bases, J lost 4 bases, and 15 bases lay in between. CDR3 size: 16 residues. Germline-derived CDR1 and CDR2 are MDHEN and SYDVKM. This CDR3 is CASSPVGGSYNSPLHF. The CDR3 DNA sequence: TGTGCCAGCAGTCCCGTGGGTGGCAGTTATAATTCACCCCTCCACTTT.

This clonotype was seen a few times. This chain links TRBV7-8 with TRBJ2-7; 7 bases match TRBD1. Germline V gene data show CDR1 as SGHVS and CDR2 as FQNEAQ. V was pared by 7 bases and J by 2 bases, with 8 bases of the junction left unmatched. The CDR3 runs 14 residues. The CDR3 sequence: CASTTDRITYEQYF. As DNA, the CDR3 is TGTGCCAGCACCACGGACAGGATTACCTACGAGCAGTACTTC.

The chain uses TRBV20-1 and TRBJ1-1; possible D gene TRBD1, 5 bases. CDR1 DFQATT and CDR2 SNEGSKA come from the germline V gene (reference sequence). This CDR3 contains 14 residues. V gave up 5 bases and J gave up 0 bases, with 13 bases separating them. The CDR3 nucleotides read TGCAGTGCTGACCCGGGACTGCTGAACACTGAAGCTTTCTTT. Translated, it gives CSADPGLLNTEAFF.

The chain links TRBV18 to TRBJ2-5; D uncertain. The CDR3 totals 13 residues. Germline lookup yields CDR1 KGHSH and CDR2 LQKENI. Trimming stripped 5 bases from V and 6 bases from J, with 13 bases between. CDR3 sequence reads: CASSTPWMKTQYF. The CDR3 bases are TGTGCCAGCTCAACTCCGTGGATGAAGACCCAGTACTTC.

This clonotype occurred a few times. CDR3 loop: CASSSWTVPTGELFF. The CDR3 DNA is TGTGCCAGCAGCTCTTGGACAGTCCCCACCGGGGAGCTGTTTTTT. The rearrangement links TRBV11-2 to TRBJ2-2; TRBD1 is a possible D gene (6 bases). V lost 4 bases, J lost 4 bases, and 13 bases lay in between. This CDR3 has 15 amino acids. Germline V gene sequence: CDR1 SGHAT, CDR2 FQNNGV.

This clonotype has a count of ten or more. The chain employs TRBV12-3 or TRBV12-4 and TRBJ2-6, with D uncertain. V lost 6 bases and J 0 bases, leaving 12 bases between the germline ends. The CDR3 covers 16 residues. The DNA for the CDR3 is TGTGCCAGCAGCCAGGAAAGGATCTCTGGGGCCAACGTCCTGACTTTC. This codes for CASSQERISGANVLTF.

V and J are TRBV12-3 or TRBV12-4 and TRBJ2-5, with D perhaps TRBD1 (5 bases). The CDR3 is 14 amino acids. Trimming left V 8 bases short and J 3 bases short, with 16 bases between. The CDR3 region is CASQLRGGEETQYF. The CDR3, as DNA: TGTGCCAGCCAACTAAGGGGTGGTGAAGAGACCCAGTACTTC.

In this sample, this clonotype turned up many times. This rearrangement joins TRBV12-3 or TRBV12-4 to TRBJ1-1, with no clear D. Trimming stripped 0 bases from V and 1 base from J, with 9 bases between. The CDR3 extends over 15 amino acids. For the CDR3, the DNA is TGTGCCAGCAGTTTAGCGCGGACGGGGAACACTGAAGCTTTCTTT. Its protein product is CASSLARTGNTEAFF.

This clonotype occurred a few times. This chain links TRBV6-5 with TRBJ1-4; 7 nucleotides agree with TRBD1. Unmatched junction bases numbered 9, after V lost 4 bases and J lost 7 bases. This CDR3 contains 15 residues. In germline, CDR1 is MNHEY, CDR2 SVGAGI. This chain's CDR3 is CASSSTGSITEKLFF. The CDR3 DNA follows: TGTGCCAGCAGTTCGACAGGGTCGATAACTGAAAAACTGTTTTTT.

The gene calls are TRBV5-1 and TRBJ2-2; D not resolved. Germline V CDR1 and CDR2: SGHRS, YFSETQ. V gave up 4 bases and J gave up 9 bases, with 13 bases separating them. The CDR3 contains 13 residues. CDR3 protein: CASSLVVSRELFF. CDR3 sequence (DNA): TGCGCCAGCAGCCTGGTTGTCAGCCGGGAGCTGTTTTTT.

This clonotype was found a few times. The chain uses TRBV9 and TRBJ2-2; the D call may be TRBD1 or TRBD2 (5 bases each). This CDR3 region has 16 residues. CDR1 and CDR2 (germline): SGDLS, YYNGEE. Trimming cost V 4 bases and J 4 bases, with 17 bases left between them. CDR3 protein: CASSPAGSGTTGELFF. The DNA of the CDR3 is TGTGCCAGCAGCCCCGCCGGGTCAGGGACCACCGGGGAGCTGTTTTTT.

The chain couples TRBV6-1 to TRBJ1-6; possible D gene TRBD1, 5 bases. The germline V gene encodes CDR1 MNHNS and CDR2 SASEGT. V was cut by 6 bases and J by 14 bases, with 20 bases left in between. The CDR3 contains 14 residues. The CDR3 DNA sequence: TGTGCCAGCAGCTGGGAAGGGGTAGGGAGATCCCTCCACTTT. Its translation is CASSWEGVGRSLHF.

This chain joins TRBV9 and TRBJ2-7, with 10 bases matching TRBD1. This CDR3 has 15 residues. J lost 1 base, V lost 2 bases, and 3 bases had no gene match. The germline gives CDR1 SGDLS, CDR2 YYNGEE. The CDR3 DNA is TGTGCCAGCAGCGTCGGGACAGGGGATTCCTACGAGCAGTACTTC. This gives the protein CASSVGTGDSYEQYF. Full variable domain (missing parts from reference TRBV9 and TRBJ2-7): DSGVTQTPKHLITATGQRVTLRCSPRSGDLSVYWYQQSLDQGLQFLIQYYNGEERAKGNILERFSAQQFPDLHSELNLSSLELGDSALYFCASSVGTGDSYEQYFGPGTRLTVT.

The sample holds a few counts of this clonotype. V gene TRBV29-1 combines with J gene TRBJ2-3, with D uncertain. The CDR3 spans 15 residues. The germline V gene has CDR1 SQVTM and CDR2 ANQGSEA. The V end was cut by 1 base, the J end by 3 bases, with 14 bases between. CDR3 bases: TGCAGCGTTGAAGTAACAAAGAGTTTTACAGATACGCAGTATTTT. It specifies CSVEVTKSFTDTQYF.

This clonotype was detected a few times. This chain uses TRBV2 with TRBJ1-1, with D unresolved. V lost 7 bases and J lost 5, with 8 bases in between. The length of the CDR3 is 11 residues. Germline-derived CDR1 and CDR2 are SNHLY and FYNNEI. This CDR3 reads CASKLKTEAFF. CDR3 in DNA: TGTGCCAGCAAACTAAAAACTGAAGCTTTCTTT.

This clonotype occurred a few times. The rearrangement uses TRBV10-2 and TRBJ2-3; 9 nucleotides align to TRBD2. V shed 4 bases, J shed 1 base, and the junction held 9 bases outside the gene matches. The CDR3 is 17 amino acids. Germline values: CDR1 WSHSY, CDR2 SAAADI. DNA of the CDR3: TGCGCCAGCAGTGGTGCTAGCGGGGTTGTCGGCACAGATACGCAGTATTTT. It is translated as CASSGASGVVGTDTQYF.

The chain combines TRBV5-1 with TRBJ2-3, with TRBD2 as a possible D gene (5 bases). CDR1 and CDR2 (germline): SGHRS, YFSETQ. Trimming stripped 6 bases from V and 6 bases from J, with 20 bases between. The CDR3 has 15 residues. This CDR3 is CASIAFGGPGDTQYF. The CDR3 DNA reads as TGCGCCAGCATAGCCTTCGGCGGGCCGGGGGATACGCAGTATTTT.

The CDR3 bases are TGTGCCAGCAGTTTACACGATCGGACAGGACGAACCTACGAGCAGTACTTC. This sequence encodes CASSLHDRTGRTYEQYF. The chain has TRBV25-1 and TRBJ2-7; 7 nucleotides agree with TRBD1. This CDR3 has 17 amino acids. Germline lookup yields CDR1 MGHDK and CDR2 SYGVNS. V dropped 5 bases and J dropped 2; count of bases not matched to a gene: 15.

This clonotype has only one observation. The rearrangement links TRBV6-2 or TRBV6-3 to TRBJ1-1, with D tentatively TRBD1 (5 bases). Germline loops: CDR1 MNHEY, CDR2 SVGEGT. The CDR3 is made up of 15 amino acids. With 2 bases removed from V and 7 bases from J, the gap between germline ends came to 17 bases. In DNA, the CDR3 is TGTGCCAGCAGTTACCTTGGCCAGGGAAGGGGTGAAGCTTTCTTT. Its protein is CASSYLGQGRGEAFF.

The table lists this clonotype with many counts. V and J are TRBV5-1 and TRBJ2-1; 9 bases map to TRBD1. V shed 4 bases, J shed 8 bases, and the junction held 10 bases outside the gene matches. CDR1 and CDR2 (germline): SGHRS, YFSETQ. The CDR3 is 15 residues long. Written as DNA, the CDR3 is TGCGCCAGCAGCCAGGACAGGGGCGGGGTGGATGAGCAGTTCTTC. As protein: CASSQDRGGVDEQFF.

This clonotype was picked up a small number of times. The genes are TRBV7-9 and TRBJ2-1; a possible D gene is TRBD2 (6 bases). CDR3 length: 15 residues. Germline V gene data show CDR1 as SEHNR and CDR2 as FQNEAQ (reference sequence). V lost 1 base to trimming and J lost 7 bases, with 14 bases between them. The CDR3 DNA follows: TGTGCCAGCAGCTTAGGGTTAGCGGAATTAAATGAGCAGTTCTTC. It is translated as CASSLGLAELNEQFF.

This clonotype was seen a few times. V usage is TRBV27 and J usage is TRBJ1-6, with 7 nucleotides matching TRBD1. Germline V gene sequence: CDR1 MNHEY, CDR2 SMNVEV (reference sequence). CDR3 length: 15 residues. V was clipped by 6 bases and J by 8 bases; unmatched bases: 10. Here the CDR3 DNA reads TGTGCCAGCAGGCGCAGGGGGTTGAATGATTCACCCCTCCACTTT. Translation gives CASRRRGLNDSPLHF.

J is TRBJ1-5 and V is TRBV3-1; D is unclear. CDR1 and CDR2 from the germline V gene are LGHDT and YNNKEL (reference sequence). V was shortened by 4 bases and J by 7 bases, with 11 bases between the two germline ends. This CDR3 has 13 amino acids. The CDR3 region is CASSPGPGQPQHF. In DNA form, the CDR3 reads TGTGCCAGCAGCCCGGGCCCGGGGCAGCCCCAGCATTTT.

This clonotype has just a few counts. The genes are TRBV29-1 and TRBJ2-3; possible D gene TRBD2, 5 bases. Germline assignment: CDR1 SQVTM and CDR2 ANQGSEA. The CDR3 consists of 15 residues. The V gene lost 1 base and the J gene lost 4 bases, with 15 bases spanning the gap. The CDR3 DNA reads TGCAGCGTTGAAGTGGACTCCATGAGCCCAGATACGCAGTATTTT. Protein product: CSVEVDSMSPDTQYF.